This T cell receptor beta chain comes out of a study of CD8 T cells in ankylosing spondylitis. Study-wide results and caveats: Matched ankylosing spondylitis synovial fluid reportedly contained a significantly enriched population of disease-linked clones. Ankylosing spondylitis blood seemed to carry a telltale TCR beta motif made of about 8 highly homologous variants.

As for this clonotype: Its specificity is unknown.

The authors made TCR beta libraries by quantitative 5'-RACE with molecular barcodes. TCRdb passed the 5' RACE reads through MiXCR, listing each CDR3 protein once. The table records some 270,000 distinct CDR3 sequences, 15% to 20% of them present only once. This TCR was sampled from a male donor with ankylosing spondylitis or in good health (not recorded which). Source material: blood, either unsorted or a sorted T cell fraction (not recorded which).

The CDR3 region is CASSHPPSGMYNEQFF. The CDR3 DNA sequence: TGTGCCAGCAGTCACCCCCCCAGCGGGATGTACAATGAGCAGTTCTTC. The V gene is TRBV27, the J gene TRBJ2-1; 7 bases match TRBD2. CDR1 and CDR2 (germline): MNHEY, SMNVEV (reference sequence). CDR3 length: 16 amino acids. Losses at the gene ends were 5 bases for V and 4 bases for J; bases not matched to a gene: 11.